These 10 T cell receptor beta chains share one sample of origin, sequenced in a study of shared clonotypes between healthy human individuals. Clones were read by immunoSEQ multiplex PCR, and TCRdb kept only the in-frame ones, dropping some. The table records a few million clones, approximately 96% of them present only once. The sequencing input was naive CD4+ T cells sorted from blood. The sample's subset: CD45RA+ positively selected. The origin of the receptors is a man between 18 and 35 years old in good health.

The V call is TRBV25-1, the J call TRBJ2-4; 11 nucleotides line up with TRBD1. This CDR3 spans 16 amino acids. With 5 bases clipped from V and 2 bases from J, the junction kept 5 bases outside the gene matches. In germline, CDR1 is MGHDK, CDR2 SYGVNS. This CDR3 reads CASSYRDRGSKNIQYF. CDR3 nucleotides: TGTGCCAGCAGTTACCGGGACAGGGGGTCCAAAAACATTCAGTACTTC.

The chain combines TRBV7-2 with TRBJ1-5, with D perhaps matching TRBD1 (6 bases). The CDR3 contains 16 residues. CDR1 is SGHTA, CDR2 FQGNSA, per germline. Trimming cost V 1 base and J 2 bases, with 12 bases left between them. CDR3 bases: TGTGCCAGCAGCTTAGGCCCGGACAGAGGCAATCAGCCCCAGCATTTT. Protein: CASSLGPDRGNQPQHF.

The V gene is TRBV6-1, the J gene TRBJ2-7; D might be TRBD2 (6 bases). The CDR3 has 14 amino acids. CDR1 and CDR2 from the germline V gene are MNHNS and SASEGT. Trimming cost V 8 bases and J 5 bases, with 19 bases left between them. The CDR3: CASSNSGGGNEQYF. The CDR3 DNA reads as TGTGCCAGCTCGAACTCTGGGGGAGGTAACGAGCAGTACTTC.

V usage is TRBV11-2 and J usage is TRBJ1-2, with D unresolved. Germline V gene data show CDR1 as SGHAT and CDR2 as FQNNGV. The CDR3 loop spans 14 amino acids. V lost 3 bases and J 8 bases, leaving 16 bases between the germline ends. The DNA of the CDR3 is TGTGCCAGCAGCTTGAACAGAGCCAACGGGGGCTACACCTTC. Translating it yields CASSLNRANGGYTF.

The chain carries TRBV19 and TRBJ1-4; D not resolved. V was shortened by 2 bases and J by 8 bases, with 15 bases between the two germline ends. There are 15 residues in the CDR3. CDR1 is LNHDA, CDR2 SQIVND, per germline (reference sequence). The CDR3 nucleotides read TGTGCCAGTAGTATAAATGGCCTTTCGGGCGAAAAACTGTTTTTT. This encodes CASSINGLSGEKLFF.

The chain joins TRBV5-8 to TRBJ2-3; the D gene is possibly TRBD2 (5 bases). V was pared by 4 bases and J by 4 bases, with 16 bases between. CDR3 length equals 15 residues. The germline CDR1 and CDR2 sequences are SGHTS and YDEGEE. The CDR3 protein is CASSQKGLQSDTQYF. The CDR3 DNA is TGTGCCAGCAGCCAAAAAGGACTCCAGTCAGATACGCAGTATTTT.

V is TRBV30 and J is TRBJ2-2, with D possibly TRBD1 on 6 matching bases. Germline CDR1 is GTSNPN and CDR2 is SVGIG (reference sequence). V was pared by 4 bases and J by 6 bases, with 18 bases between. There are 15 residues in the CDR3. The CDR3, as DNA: TGTGCCTGGACTACAGGGTTGAAAGGGGCCGGGGAGCTGTTTTTT. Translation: CAWTTGLKGAGELFF.

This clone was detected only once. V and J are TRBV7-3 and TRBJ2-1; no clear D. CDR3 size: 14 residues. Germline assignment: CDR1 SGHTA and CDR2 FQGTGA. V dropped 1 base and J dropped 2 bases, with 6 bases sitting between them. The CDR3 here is CASSLSGPYNEQFF. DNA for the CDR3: TGTGCCAGCAGCTTAAGTGGCCCCTACAATGAGCAGTTCTTC.

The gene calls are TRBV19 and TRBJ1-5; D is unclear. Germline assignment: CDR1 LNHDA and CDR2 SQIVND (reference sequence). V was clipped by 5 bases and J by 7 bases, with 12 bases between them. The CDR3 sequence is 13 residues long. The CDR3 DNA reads TGTGCCAGTAGTGCCAGTCTCTTGCAGCCCCAGCATTTT. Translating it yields CASSASLLQPQHF.

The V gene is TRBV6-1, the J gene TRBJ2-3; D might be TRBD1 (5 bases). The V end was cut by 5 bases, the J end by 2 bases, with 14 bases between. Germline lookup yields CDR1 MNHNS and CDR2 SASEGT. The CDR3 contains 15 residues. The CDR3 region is CASSSMDTYTDTQYF. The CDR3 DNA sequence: TGTGCCAGCAGTTCGATGGACACTTACACAGATACGCAGTATTTT.